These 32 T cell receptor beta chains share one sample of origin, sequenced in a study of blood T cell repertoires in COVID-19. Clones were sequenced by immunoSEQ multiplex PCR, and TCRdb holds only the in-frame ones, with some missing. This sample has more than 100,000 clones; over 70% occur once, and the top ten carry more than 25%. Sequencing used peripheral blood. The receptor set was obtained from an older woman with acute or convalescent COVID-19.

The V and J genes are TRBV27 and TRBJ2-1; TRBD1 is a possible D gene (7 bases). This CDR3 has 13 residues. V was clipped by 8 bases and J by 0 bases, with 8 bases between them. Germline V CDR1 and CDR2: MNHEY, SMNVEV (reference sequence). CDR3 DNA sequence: TGTGCCAGCCAGGGGGGCTCCTACAATGAGCAGTTCTTC. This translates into CASQGGSYNEQFF.

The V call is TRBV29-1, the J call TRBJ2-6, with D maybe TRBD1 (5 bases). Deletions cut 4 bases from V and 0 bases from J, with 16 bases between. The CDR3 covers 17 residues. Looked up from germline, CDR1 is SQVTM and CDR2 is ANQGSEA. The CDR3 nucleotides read TGCAGCGTTGCAGCCAACCTCAGGGACTCTGGGGCCAACGTCCTGACTTTC. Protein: CSVAANLRDSGANVLTF. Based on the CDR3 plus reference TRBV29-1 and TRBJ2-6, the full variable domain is SAVISQKPSRDICQRGTSLTIQCQVDSQVTMMFWYRQQPGQSLTLIATANQGSEATYESGFVIDKFPISRPNLTFSTLTVSNMSPEDSSIYLCSVAANLRDSGANVLTFGAGSRLTVL.

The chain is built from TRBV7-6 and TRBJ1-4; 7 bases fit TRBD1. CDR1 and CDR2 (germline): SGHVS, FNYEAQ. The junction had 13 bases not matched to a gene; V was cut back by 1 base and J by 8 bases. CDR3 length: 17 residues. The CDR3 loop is CASSLGLRTRGGEKLFF. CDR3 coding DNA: TGTGCCAGCAGCTTAGGTCTTAGGACCAGAGGGGGCGAAAAACTGTTTTTT.

CDR3 sequence: CASSLGTGFNEQFF. CDR3 nucleotides: TGTGCCAGCAGCTTAGGGACAGGGTTTAATGAGCAGTTCTTC. The J gene is TRBJ2-1, the V gene TRBV11-3; 8 bases map to TRBD1. The CDR3 consists of 14 residues. Losses at the gene ends were 1 base for V and 7 bases for J; bases not matched to a gene: 3. Germline-derived CDR1 and CDR2 are SGHNT and YENEEA.

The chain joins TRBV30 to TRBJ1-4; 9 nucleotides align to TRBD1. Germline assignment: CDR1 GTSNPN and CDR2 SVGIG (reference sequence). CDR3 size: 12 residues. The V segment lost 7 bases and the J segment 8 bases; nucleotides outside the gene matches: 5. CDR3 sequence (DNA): TGTGCCTACGGACAGGGGATAGAAAAACTGTTTTTT. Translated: CAYGQGIEKLFF.

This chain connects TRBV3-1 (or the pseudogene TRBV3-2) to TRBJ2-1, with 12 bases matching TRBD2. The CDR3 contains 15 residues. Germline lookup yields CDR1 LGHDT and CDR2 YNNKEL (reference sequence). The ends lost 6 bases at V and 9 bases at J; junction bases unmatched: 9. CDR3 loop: CASRLAGGPSPEQFF. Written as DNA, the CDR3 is TGTGCCAGCAGGCTAGCGGGGGGGCCGAGCCCTGAGCAGTTCTTC.

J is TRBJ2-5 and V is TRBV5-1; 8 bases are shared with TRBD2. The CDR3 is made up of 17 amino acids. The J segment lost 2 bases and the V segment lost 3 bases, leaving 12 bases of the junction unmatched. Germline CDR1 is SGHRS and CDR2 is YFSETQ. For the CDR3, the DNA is TGCGCCAGCAGCTCACGGACTAGCAGCGCCCCTCAAGAGACCCAGTACTTC. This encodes CASSSRTSSAPQETQYF.

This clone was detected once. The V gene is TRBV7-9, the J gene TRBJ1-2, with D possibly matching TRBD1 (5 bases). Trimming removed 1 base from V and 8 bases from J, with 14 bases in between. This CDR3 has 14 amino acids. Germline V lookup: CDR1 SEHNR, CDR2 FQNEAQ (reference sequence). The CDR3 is CASSLEARAEGYTF. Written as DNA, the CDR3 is TGTGCCAGCAGCTTAGAGGCCAGGGCTGAAGGCTACACCTTC.

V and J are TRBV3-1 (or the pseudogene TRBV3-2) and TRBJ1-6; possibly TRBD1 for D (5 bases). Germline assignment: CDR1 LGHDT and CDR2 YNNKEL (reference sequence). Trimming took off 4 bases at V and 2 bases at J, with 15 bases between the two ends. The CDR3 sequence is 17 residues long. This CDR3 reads CASSPPQTAAYNSPLHF. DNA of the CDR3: TGTGCCAGCAGCCCGCCCCAGACAGCCGCCTATAATTCACCCCTCCACTTT.

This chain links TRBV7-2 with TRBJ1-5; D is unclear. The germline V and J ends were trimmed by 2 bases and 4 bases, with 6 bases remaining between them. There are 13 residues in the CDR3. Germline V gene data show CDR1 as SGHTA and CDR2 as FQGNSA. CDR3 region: CASSLTENQPQHF. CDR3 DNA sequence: TGTGCCAGCAGCTTAACAGAGAATCAGCCCCAGCATTTT.

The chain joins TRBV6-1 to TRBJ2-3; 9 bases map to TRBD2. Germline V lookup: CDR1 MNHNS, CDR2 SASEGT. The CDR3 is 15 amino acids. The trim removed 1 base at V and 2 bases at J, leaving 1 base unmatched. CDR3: CASSEVAGATDTQYF. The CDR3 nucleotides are TGTGCCAGCAGTGAAGTAGCGGGGGCCACAGATACGCAGTATTTT.

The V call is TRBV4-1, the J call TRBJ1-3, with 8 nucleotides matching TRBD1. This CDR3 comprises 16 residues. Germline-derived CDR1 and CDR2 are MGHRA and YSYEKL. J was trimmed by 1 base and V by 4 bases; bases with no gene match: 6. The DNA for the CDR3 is TGCGCCAGCAGCCCGGGGCAGGGGGCGTCTGGAAACACCATATATTTT. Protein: CASSPGQGASGNTIYF.

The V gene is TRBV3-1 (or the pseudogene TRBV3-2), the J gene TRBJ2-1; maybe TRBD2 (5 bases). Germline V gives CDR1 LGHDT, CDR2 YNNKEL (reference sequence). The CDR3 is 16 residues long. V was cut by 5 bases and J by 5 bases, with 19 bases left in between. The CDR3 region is CASSMWGAGEHNEQFF. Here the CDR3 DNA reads TGTGCCAGCAGCATGTGGGGAGCCGGGGAGCACAATGAGCAGTTCTTC.

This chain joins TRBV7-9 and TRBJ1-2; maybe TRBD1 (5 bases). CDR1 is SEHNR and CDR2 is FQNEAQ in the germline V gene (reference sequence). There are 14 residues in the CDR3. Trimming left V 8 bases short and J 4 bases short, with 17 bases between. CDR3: CASGTRQNIYGYTF. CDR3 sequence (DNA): TGTGCCAGCGGGACTCGACAAAACATCTATGGCTACACCTTC.

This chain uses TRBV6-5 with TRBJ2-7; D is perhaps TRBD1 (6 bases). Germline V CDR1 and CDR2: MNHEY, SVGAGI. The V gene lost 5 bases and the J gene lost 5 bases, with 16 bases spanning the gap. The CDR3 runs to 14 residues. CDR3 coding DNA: TGTGCCAGCAGTAGCCCTCGACAGGCCAACGAGCAGTACTTC. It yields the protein CASSSPRQANEQYF.

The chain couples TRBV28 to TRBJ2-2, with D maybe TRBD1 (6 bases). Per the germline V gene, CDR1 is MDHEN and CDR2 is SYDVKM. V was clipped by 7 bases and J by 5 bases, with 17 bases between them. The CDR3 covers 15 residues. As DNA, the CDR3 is TGTGCCAGCATTAGAGGGGGACAAGATACCGGGGAGCTGTTTTTT. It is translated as CASIRGGQDTGELFF.

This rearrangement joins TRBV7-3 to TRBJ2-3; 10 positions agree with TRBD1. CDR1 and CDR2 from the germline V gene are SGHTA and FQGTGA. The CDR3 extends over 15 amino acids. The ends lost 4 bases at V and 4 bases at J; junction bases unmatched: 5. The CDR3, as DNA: TGTGCCAGCAGCTCCCTTGGACAGGGGGCAGATACGCAGTATTTT. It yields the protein CASSSLGQGADTQYF.

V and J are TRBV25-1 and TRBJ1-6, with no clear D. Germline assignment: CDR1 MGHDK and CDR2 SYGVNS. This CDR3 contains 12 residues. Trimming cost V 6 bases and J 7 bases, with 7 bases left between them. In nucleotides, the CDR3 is TGTGCCAGCAGGGCCAGGAATTCACCCCTCCACTTT. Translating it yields CASRARNSPLHF.

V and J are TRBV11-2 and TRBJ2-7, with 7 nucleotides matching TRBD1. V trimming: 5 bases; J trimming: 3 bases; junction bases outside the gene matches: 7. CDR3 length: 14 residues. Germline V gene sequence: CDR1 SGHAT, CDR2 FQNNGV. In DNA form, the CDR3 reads TGTGCCAGCAGCCCCGACAGGGACAGCTACGAGCAGTACTTC. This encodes CASSPDRDSYEQYF.

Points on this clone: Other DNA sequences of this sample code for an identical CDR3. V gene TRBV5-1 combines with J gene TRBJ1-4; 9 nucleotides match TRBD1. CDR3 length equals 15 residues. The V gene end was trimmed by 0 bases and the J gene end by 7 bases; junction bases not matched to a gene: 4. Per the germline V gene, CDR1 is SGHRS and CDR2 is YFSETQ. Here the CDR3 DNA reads TGCGCCAGCAGCTTGGGGGGACAGGGTGGTGAAAAACTGTTTTTT. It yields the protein CASSLGGQGGEKLFF.

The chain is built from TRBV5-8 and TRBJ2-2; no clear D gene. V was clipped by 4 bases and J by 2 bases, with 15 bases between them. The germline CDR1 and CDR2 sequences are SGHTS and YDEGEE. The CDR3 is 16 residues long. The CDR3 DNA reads TGTGCCAGCAGCCCTACCTCACTTACTAACACCGGGGAGCTGTTTTTT. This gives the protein CASSPTSLTNTGELFF.

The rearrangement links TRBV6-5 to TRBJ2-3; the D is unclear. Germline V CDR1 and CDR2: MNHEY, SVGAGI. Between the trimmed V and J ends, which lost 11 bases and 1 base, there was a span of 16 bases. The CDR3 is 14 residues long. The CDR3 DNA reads TGTGCCCAAAGTACCGGTCACGGCACAGATACGCAGTATTTT. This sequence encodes CAQSTGHGTDTQYF.

The CDR3 sequence is CAWSVGGAGANVLTF. DNA of the CDR3: TGTGCCTGGAGTGTGGGGGGGGCCGGGGCCAACGTCCTGACTTTC. The chain employs TRBV30 and TRBJ2-6, with a possible D match to TRBD2 (7 bases). V lost 0 bases, J lost 4 bases, and 10 bases lay in between. The germline V gene has CDR1 GTSNPN and CDR2 SVGIG (reference sequence). This CDR3 has 15 residues. Looking up the rest from reference TRBV30 and TRBJ2-6 gives the full variable domain: SQTIHQWPATLVQPVGSPLSLECTVEGTSNPNLYWYRQAAGRGLQLLFYSVGIGQISSEVPQNLSASRPQDRQFILSSKKLLLSDSGFYLCAWSVGGAGANVLTFGAGSRLTVL.

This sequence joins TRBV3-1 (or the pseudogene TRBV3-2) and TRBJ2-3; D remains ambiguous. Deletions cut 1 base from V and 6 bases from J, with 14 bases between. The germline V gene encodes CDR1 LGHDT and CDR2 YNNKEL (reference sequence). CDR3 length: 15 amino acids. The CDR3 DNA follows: TGTGCCAGCAGCCAAGTGGTAGCCGTACCTGATACGCAGTATTTT. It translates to CASSQVVAVPDTQYF.

The CDR3, as DNA: TGTGCCAGCATCGTCGGTCTCGGTTCACCCCTCCACTTT. Translation gives CASIVGLGSPLHF. The chain recombines TRBV6-5 with TRBJ1-6; D unresolved. The germline CDR1 and CDR2 sequences are MNHEY and SVGAGI. CDR3 length equals 13 residues. Between the trimmed V and J ends, which lost 7 bases and 9 bases, there was a span of 13 bases.

For the CDR3, the DNA is TGCGCCAGCAGCATGACAGGGGGCGGTACGCAGTATTTT. The encoded protein is CASSMTGGGTQYF. The rearrangement uses TRBV5-1 and TRBJ2-3, with 10 bases fitting TRBD1. Germline lookup yields CDR1 SGHRS and CDR2 YFSETQ. V shed 4 bases and J 8 bases; nucleotides not matched to a gene: 4. This CDR3 spans 13 amino acids.

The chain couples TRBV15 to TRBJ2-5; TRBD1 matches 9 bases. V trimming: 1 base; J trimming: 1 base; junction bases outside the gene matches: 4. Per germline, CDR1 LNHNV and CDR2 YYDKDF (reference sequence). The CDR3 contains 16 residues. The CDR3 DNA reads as TGTGCCACCAGCAGAGCCAAGACAGGGGGCCAAGAGACCCAGTACTTC. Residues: CATSRAKTGGQETQYF.

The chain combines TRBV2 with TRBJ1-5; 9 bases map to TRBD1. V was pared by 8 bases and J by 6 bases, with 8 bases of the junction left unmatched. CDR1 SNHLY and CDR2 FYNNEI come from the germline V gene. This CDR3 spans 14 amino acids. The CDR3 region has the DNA TGTGCCAGCCGGACAGGGGCCGCCAGTCAGCCCCAGCATTTT. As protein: CASRTGAASQPQHF.

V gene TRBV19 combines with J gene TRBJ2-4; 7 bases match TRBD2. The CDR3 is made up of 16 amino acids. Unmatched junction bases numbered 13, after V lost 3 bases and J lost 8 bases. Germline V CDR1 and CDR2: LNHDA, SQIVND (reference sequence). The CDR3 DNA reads TGTGCCAGTAGTATTACCCCGGGGAGGGGTAGGTACATTCAGTACTTC. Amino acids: CASSITPGRGRYIQYF. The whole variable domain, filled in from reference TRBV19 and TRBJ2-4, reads DGGITQSPKYLFRKEGQNVTLSCEQNLNHDAMYWYRQDPGQGLRLIYYSQIVNDFQKGDIAEGYSVSREKKESFPLTVTSAQKNPTAFYLCASSITPGRGRYIQYFGAGTRLSVL.

For the CDR3, the DNA is TGTGCCAGCCACGGGGAGGTCACCGGGGAGCTGTTTTTT. This gives the protein CASHGEVTGELFF. The rearrangement links TRBV9 to TRBJ2-2; possibly TRBD2 for D (6 bases). V lost 7 bases, J lost 4 bases, and 11 bases lay in between. CDR3 length: 13 amino acids. In germline, CDR1 is SGDLS, CDR2 YYNGEE.

The CDR3 bases are TGTGCCAGCTCACCACGATCCCGGGACAGAAAAACTGAAGCTTTCTTT. Translated: CASSPRSRDRKTEAFF. The chain employs TRBV18 and TRBJ1-1; 7 bases are shared with TRBD1. Per the germline V gene, CDR1 is KGHSH and CDR2 is LQKENI. V was pared by 1 base and J by 5 bases, with 10 bases of the junction left unmatched. The CDR3 covers 16 residues.

CDR3 in DNA: TGTGCCAGCAGCACCTCGGGGTTATCCTACAATGAGCAGTTCTTC. As protein: CASSTSGLSYNEQFF. The V call is TRBV7-2, the J call TRBJ2-1, with D tentatively TRBD2 (5 bases). CDR1 and CDR2 from the germline V gene are SGHTA and FQGNSA. The CDR3 length is 15 residues. Trimming left V 5 bases short and J 1 base short, with 12 bases between.